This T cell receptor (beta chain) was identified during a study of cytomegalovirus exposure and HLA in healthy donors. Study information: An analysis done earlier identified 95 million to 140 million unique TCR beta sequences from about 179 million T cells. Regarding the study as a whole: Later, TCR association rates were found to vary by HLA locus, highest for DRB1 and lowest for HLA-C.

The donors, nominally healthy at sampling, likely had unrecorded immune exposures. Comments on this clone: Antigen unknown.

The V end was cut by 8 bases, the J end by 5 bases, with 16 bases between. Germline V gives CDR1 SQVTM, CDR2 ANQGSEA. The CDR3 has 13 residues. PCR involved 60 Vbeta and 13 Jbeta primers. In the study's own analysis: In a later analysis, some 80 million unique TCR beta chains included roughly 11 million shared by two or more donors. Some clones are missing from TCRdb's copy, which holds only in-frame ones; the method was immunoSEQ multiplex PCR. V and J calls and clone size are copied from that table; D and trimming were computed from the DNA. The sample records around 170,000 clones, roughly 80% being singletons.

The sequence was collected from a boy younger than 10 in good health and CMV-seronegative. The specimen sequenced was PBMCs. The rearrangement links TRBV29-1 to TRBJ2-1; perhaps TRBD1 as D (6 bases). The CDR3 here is CSTTGTTHNEQFF. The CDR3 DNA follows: TGCAGCACAACCGGGACAACTCACAATGAGCAGTTCTTC.